This entry lists 3 T cell receptor beta chains sequenced from one sample in a study of blood T cells in healthy people across ages. Primers used in a second PCR of about 6 to 11 cycles were a sample-barcoded 5' primer and a J-beta primer mix. Via MiXCR, TCRdb re-called the 5' RACE reads, giving one row per CDR3 protein. The sample holds 1.2 million to 1.5 million distinct CDR3 sequences, approximately 42% seen once. The source material was blood. The receptors were gathered from a woman in her late teens or twenties in good health.

The chain uses TRBV7-9 and TRBJ1-5; maybe TRBD1 (6 bases). This CDR3 is built from 17 residues. With 2 bases removed from V and 5 bases from J, the gap between germline ends came to 19 bases. The germline V gene has CDR1 SEHNR and CDR2 FQNEAQ (reference sequence). The CDR3 sequence is CASSLYPGHRSDQPQHF. The CDR3 DNA reads TGTGCCAGCAGCTTATACCCGGGACACCGATCGGATCAGCCCCAGCATTTT.

This clonotype was detected a few times. This chain links TRBV20-1 with TRBJ2-5, with TRBD2 matching 9 bases. Germline V gene sequence: CDR1 DFQATT, CDR2 SNEGSKA (reference sequence). V shed 1 base, J shed 4 bases, and the junction held 4 bases outside the gene matches. The CDR3 loop spans 14 amino acids. The CDR3 is CSARVAGVGETQYF. The CDR3 DNA is TGCAGTGCTAGAGTAGCGGGAGTTGGAGAGACCCAGTACTTC.

As concerns this clonotype: Compared with germline, one end of the junction differs, possibly owing to a read error. V gene TRBV6-2 or TRBV6-3 combines with J gene TRBJ1-2, with TRBD1 matching 7 bases. CDR1 and CDR2 from the germline V gene are MNHEY and SVGEGT. CDR3 length equals 17 residues. The CDR3 protein is CASSYTIDRAANYGYTF. CDR3 DNA sequence: TGTGCCAGCAGTTACACTATCGACAGGGCCGCTAACTATGGCTACACTTTC.